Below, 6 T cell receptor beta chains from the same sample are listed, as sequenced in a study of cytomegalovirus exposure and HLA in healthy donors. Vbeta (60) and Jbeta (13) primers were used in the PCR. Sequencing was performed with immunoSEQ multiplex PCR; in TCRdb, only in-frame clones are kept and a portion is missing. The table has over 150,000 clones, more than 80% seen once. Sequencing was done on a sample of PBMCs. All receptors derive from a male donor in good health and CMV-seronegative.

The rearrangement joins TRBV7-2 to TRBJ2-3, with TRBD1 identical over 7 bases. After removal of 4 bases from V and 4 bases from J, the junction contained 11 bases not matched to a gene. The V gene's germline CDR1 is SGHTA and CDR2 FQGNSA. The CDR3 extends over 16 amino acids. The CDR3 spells CASSSDLQGSPDTQYF. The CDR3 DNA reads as TGTGCCAGCAGCTCCGACCTACAGGGGTCTCCAGATACGCAGTATTTT.

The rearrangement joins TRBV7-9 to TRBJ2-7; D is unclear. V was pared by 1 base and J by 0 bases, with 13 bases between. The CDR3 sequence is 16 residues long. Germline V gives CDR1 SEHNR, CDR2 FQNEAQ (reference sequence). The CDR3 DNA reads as TGTGCCAGCAGCTTAGGTTCTGGCGGCTTCTCCTACGAGCAGTACTTC. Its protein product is CASSLGSGGFSYEQYF.

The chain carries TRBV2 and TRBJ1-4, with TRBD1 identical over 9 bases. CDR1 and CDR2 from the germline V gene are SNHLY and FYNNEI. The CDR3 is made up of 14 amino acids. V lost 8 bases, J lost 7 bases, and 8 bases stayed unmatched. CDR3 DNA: TGTGCCAGCCAATCCGGGACAGGGCGTGAAAAACTGTTTTTT. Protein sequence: CASQSGTGREKLFF.

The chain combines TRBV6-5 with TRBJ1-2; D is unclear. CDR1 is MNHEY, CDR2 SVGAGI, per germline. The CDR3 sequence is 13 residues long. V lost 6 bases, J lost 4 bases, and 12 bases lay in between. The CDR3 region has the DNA TGTGCCAGCAGACCCGGGGAACGCTATGGCTACACCTTC. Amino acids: CASRPGERYGYTF.

This CDR3 is CATSGGGDQETQYF. The CDR3 region has the DNA TGTGCCACCTCTGGGGGAGGTGATCAAGAGACCCAGTACTTC. The gene calls are TRBV15 and TRBJ2-5; possibly TRBD2 for D (6 bases). The germline gives CDR1 LNHNV, CDR2 YYDKDF (reference sequence). The CDR3 runs 14 residues. With 8 bases removed from V and 2 bases from J, the gap between germline ends came to 15 bases.

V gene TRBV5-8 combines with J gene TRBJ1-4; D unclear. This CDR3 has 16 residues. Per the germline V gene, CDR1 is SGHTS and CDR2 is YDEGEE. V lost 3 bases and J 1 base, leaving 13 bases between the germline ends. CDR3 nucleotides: TGTGCCAGCAGCTCCCCAGTGTCAGAAACTAATGAAAAACTGTTTTTT. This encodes CASSSPVSETNEKLFF.